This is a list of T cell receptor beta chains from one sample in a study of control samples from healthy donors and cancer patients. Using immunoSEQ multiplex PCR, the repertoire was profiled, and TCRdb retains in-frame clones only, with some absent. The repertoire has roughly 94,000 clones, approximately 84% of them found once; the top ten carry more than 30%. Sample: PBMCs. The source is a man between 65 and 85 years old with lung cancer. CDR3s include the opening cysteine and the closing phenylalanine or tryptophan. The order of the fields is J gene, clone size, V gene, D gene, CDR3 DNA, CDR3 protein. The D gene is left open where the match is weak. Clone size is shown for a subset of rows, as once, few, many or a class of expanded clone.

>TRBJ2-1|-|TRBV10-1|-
TGCGCCAGCAGTGAGGGGGGGACATACGGCAATGAGCAGTTCTTC
CASSEGGTYGNEQFF
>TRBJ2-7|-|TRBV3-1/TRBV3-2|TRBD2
TGTGCCAGCAGCCAAGGGCTAGCGGGGGGCAAGCCCCGGTCCTACGAGCAGTACTTC
CASSQGLAGGKPRSYEQYF
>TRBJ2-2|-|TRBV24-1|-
TGTGCCACCAGTGTGGCCGCCGGGGAGCTGTTTTTT
CATSVAAGELFF
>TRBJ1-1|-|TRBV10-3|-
TGTGCCATCAAACCGGTTCGAGGAGGTACTGAAGCTTTCTTT
CAIKPVRGGTEAFF
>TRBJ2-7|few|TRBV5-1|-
TGCGCCAGCAGCATGGGAACCGGGACCGGAGGGGCCAATTTCTACGAGCAGTACTTC
CASSMGTGTGGANFYEQYF
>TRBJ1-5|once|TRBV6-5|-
TGTGCCAGCAACCGGATGGGCAATCAGCCCCAGCATTTT
CASNRMGNQPQHF
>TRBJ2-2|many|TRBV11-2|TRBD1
TGTGCCAGCAGCTTAGATTTGCGACAGGGGTCGAACACCGGGGAGCTGTTTTTT
CASSLDLRQGSNTGELFF
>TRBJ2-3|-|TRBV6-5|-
TGTGCCAGCGAGGGGCCCAGCACAGATACGCAGTATTTT
CASEGPSTDTQYF
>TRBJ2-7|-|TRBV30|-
TGTGCCTGGAGTGTCCTGGAGCCCTACGAGCAGTACTTC
CAWSVLEPYEQYF
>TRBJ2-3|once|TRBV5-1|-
TGCGCCAGCAGCTTGTCCCAGGGGAGGGATACGCAGTATTTT
CASSLSQGRDTQYF
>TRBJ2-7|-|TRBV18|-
TGTGCCAGCTCACCCGCGTCTGCCGAGCAGTACTTC
CASSPASAEQYF
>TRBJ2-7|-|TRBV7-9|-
TGTGCCAGCAGCTTGGGCCTTCAAAGCAACGAGCAGTACTTC
CASSLGLQSNEQYF
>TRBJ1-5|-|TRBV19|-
TGTGCCAGTAATAACCCCGGGACATCAGGTCGACATCAGCCCCAGCATTTT
CASNNPGTSGRHQPQHF
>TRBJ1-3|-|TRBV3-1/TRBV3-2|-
TGTGCCAGCACGAGGGGAGACGGAAACACCATATATTTT
CASTRGDGNTIYF
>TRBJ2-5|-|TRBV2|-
TGTGCCAGCAGGGGCTCTGAGACCCAGTACTTC
CASRGSETQYF
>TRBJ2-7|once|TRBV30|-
TGTGCCTGGAGGCAACCGTCTAGCTCCTACGAGCAGTACTTC
CAWRQPSSSYEQYF
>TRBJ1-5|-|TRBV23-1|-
TGCGCCAGCAGTCAAGGGCAGAACTATAGCAATCAGCCCCAGCATTTT
CASSQGQNYSNQPQHF
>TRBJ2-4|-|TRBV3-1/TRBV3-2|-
TGTGCCAGCAGCCTGGTGGGTCCCATTTGCAAAGAAAACATTCAGTACTTC
CASSLVGPICKENIQYF
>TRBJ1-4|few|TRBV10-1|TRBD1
TGCGCCAGCAGTGACGGACAGGGCACAACACGGGGTGAAAAACTGTTTTTT
CASSDGQGTTRGEKLFF
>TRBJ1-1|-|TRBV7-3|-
TGTGCCAGCAGCTTAAGGTGGGGCACTGAAGCTTTCTTT
CASSLRWGTEAFF
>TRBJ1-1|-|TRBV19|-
TGTGCCAGTGCTGGACAGAGGACTGAAGCTTTCTTT
CASAGQRTEAFF
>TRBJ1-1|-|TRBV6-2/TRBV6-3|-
TGTGCCAGCAGTTACTGGGGGCCAACTGAAGCTTTCTTT
CASSYWGPTEAFF
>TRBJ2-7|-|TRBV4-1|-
TGCGCCAGCAGCCAAGATCGCCTGAGCTCCTACGAGCAGTACTTC
CASSQDRLSSYEQYF
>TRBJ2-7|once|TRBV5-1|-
TGCGCCAGCAGTTTCCAGGACGGGGCGTCCTACGAGCAGTACTTC
CASSFQDGASYEQYF
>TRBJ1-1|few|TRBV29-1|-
TGCAGCGTTGAGACGTTTATGAACACTGAAGCTTTCTTT
CSVETFMNTEAFF
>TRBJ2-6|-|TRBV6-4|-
TGTGCCAGCAGTGCGAAGCCCGAGGCCAACGTCCTGACTTTC
CASSAKPEANVLTF
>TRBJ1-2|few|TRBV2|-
TGTGCCAGCAGTGAAGGTGGACGGTTCCTCGATGGCTACACCTTC
CASSEGGRFLDGYTF
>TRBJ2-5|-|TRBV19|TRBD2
TGTGCCAGTAACGCACTAGCGGGGGGGGAAGAGACCCAGTACTTC
CASNALAGGEETQYF
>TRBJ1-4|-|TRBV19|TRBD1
TGTGCCAGTAGCATCCTCGGACAGGGGGGAATAACTAATGAAAAACTGTTTTTT
CASSILGQGGITNEKLFF
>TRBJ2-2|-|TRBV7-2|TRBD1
TGTGCCAGCAGCGCTAGGCTAGGACAGGAGTGGCGGACCGGGGAGCTGTTTTTT
CASSARLGQEWRTGELFF
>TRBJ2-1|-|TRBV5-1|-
TGCGCCAGCAGCTTGCCGGGGGCGGGCAATGAGCAGTTCTTC
CASSLPGAGNEQFF
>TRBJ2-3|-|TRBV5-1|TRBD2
TGCGCCAGCAGCTTGGGACTAGCGGGGGGGAGCACAGATACGCAGTATTTT
CASSLGLAGGSTDTQYF
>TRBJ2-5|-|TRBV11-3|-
TGTGCCAGCAGACAGGTGGCAGAGACCCAGTACTTC
CASRQVAETQYF
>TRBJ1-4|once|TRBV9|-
TGTGCCAGCAGCGCAAACCCAGGGGTTGAAAAACTGTTTTTT
CASSANPGVEKLFF
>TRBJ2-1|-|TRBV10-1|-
TGCGCCAGCAGCGCCACCGGACACAAGAACAACGGTGAGCAGTTCTTC
CASSATGHKNNGEQFF
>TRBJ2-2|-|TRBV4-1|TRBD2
TGCGCCAGCAGCCGCGGACTAGCGGGGCAATCGAACACCGGGGAGCTGTTTTTT
CASSRGLAGQSNTGELFF
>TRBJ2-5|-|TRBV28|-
TGTGCCAGCAGTCGGGCCGGGTTCCAGGGAAGAGAGACCCAGTACTTC
CASSRAGFQGRETQYF
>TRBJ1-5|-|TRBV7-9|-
TGTGCCAGCAGCTTAGGCCAAGGTCTTTGGAATCAGCCCCAGCATTTT
CASSLGQGLWNQPQHF
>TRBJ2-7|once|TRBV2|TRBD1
TGTGCCAGCAGGGGGACAGGGGTGCTTGGGGAGCAGTACTTC
CASRGTGVLGEQYF
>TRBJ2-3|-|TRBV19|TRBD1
TGTGCCCGTAGTGGGGGCCGACAGGGGGGGACAGATACGCAGTATTTT
CARSGGRQGGTDTQYF
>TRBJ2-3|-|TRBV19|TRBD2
TGTGCCAGTAGTACCGCGGGGGGGCTTGGTACGCAGTATTTT
CASSTAGGLGTQYF
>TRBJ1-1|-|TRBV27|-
TGTGCCAGCACCCCGGCCGGAATGAACACTGAAGCTTTCTTT
CASTPAGMNTEAFF
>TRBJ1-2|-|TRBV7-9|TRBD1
TGTGCCAGCAGTCACAGACAGGGGAAGAACTATGGCTACACCTTC
CASSHRQGKNYGYTF
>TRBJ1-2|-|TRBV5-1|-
TGCGCCAGCAGCTTGGATCAGGGGAACTATGGCTACACCTTC
CASSLDQGNYGYTF
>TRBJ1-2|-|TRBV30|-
TGTGCCTGGAGGCACACTTTCGGGGGCTACACCTTC
CAWRHTFGGYTF
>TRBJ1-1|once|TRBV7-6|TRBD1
TGTGCCAGCAGCACGCGCCCGGGACAGGTGAAAACTGAAGCTTTCTTT
CASSTRPGQVKTEAFF
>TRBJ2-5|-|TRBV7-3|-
TGTGCCAGCAGCTTATGGGGACTGGAGAAAGAGACCCAGTACTTC
CASSLWGLEKETQYF
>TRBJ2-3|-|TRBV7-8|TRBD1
TGTGCCAGCAGCCGATACCTAGGGACAGACAAGGATACGCAGTATTTT
CASSRYLGTDKDTQYF
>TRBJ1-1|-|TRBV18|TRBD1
TGTGCCAGCTCACCCCGGACAGGCCCCGCCGTGGGCACTGAAGCTTTCTTT
CASSPRTGPAVGTEAFF
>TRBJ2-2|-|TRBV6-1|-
TGTGCCAGCAGTGATCTTCCCGGGCCCGCGAACACCGGGGAGCTGTTTTTT
CASSDLPGPANTGELFF
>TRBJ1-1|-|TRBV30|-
TGTGCCTGGACAGGGTCTTACACTGAAGCTTTCTTT
CAWTGSYTEAFF
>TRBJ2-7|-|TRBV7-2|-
TGTGCCAGCAGCTTCGGGCAGGGTTGGGACGAGCAGTACTTC
CASSFGQGWDEQYF
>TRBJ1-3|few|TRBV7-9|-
TGTGCCAGCAGCGAAGGGTTTAGAGGAGCCATATATTTT
CASSEGFRGAIYF
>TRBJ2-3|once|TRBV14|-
TGTGCCAGCAGCCACCTTACGCAGTATTTT
CASSHLTQYF
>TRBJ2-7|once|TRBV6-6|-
TGTGCCAGCAGTCAACCGGGACCCTCGGGGAACGAGCAGTACTTC
CASSQPGPSGNEQYF
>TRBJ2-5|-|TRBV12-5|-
TGTGCTAGTGGGTTTGGCGGTGGCGGGGAGACCCAGTACTTC
CASGFGGGGETQYF
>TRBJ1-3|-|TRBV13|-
TGTGCCAGCGGACGTCCGACCCGGGCGCGGGGAAACACCATATATTTT
CASGRPTRARGNTIYF
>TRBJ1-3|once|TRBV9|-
TGTGCCAGCAGCGTAGGGGGGGGACACTCTCCAACTTCTGGAAACACCATATATTTT
CASSVGGGHSPTSGNTIYF